What follows is one T cell receptor (beta chain) and its context. The source of the sample is a study of T cell changes during pregnancy in multiple sclerosis. Germline CDR1 is GTSNPN and CDR2 is SVGIG (reference sequence). The CDR3 is 14 residues long. The V and J ends lost 8 bases and 2 bases respectively, with 18 bases between them. Profiling relied on immunoSEQ multiplex PCR, and the TCRdb table lists in-frame clones only, not all of them. The sample records around 44,000 clones, roughly 90% being singletons. The sequence came from a female donor with multiple sclerosis, enrolled in a pregnancy study. The J gene is TRBJ2-5, the V gene TRBV30; D gene unclear. Sequenced material: CD4+ T cells from peripheral blood mononuclear cells, taken in the second trimester of pregnancy. The CDR3 loop is CALRHSFVQETQYF. CDR3 sequence (DNA): TGTGCCCTTAGGCACAGTTTCGTTCAAGAGACCCAGTACTTC.